This T cell receptor beta chain emerged from a study of CD4 T cells in relation to SARS-CoV-2 and coronaviruses. V was shortened by 0 bases and J by 0 bases, with 6 bases between the two germline ends. CDR1 and CDR2 from the germline V gene are SGHRS and YFSETQ. This CDR3 spans 15 amino acids. Assay: immunoSEQ multiplex PCR; the TCRdb copy retains only in-frame clones and omits some. The sample consists of approximately 17,000 clones, around 78% of them appearing once. This clone was observed once. Its target is not known. The unexposed donors gave CD4+ T cells in 2011-2018, prior to COVID-19. After about 10 days of culture, CD4+ T cells were isolated. As cell numbers allowed, unexposed-donor CD4+ T cells faced SARS-CoV-2 S/N and four cold-coronavirus spikes.

The sequenced sample consisted of CD4+ T cells from PBMCs, cultured in vitro. This receptor was obtained from a human donor in good health. The V call is TRBV5-1, the J call TRBJ2-2; D gene unclear. In DNA, the CDR3 is TGCGCCAGCAGCTTGGAAGGACCGAACACCGGGGAGCTGTTTTTT. Encoded protein: CASSLEGPNTGELFF.